Below, 5 T cell receptor beta chains from the same sample are listed, as sequenced in a study of shared clonotypes between healthy human individuals. The data were produced by immunoSEQ multiplex PCR, yet TCRdb's version contains in-frame clones alone and is incomplete. The sample comprises 800,000 to 950,000 clones, approximately 96% of which are singletons, and 0.2% to 0.25% rests with the top ten. Terminally differentiated effector memory CD45RA+ cells were excluded by CCR7 positive selection of CD45RO-negative cells. The material sequenced was naive CD8+ T cells sorted from blood. The receptor source for this set is a man aged 25 to 40 in good health.

The rearrangement uses TRBV10-2 and TRBJ2-5; no firm D call. The V gene's germline CDR1 is WSHSY and CDR2 SAAADI. The CDR3 is 13 amino acids. Trimming pared 1 base from V and 4 bases from J, leaving 7 bases between. CDR3 in amino acids: CASSEYVGETQYF. The DNA of the CDR3 is TGCGCCAGCAGTGAGTATGTGGGAGAGACCCAGTACTTC.

The rearrangement joins TRBV4-1 to TRBJ2-1; 7 positions match TRBD2. The V segment lost 6 bases and the J segment 7 bases; nucleotides outside the gene matches: 3. This CDR3 region has 12 residues. Germline CDR1 MGHRA, CDR2 YSYEKL. CDR3 sequence: CASRDGRNEQFF. The CDR3 DNA reads as TGCGCCAGCAGGGACGGGAGGAATGAGCAGTTCTTC.

The V gene is TRBV27, the J gene TRBJ2-2; 9 bases are a match to TRBD2. Germline V CDR1 and CDR2: MNHEY, SMNVEV (reference sequence). This CDR3 region has 15 residues. Losses at the gene ends were 4 bases for V and 5 bases for J; bases not matched to a gene: 5. The CDR3 DNA reads as TGTGCCAGCAGTTCTATAGCGGGAGAAACCGGGGAGCTGTTTTTT. This sequence encodes CASSSIAGETGELFF.

The CDR3: CASSQGLAAHGEQYF. CDR3 bases: TGTGCCAGCAGCCAGGGACTAGCGGCCCATGGGGAGCAGTACTTC. The rearrangement links TRBV5-6 to TRBJ2-7, with TRBD2 matching over 11 bases. The CDR3 sequence is 15 residues long. Germline V gene sequence: CDR1 SGHDT, CDR2 YYEEEE. The J segment lost 7 bases and the V segment lost 4 bases, leaving 10 bases of the junction unmatched.

The CDR3 DNA reads as TGTGCAGAGTACAGGCGTGGAAACACCATATATTTT. Translation: CAEYRRGNTIYF. The V gene is TRBV11-2, the J gene TRBJ1-3; D is possibly TRBD1 (5 bases). CDR1 and CDR2 (germline): SGHAT, FQNNGV. CDR3 length equals 12 residues. Together with reference TRBV11-2 and TRBJ1-3, the CDR3 gives the full variable domain: EAGVAQSPRYKIIEKRQSVAFWCNPISGHATLYWYQQILGQGPKLLIQFQNNGVVDDSQLPKDRFSAERLKGVDSTLKIQPAKLEDSAVYLCAEYRRGNTIYFGEGSWLTVV.